This T cell receptor (beta chain) came from a study of CD8 T cells in Susac syndrome. With random hexamers, about 0.45 to 1 ug RNA was reverse transcribed. TCR beta CDR3 was amplified by immunoSEQ multiplex PCR. This amplification extended across 54 Vbeta and 13 Jbeta segments. One entry per CDR3 protein results from TCRdb running MiXCR on the immunoSEQ multiplex PCR reads. The profile covers 300,000 or so distinct CDR3 sequences, with about 91% appearing a single time and approximately 0.065% taken by the ten largest. CD8+ and CD4+ T cells from blood underwent TCR beta sequencing. The patients who served as multiple sclerosis controls were treatment-naive and had stable or active relapsing-remitting disease that fulfilled the revised McDonald criteria. Negative isolation yielded CD4+ and CD8+ T cells, and FACS enriched TEMRA cells. Trimming took off 6 bases at V and 5 bases at J, with 20 bases between the two ends. The germline gives CDR1 MNHNS, CDR2 SASEGT. The CDR3 has 17 residues.

J is TRBJ1-6 and V is TRBV6-1; tentative D call: TRBD1 (6 bases). The clonotype was recovered from a human donor with multiple sclerosis. The sample consisted of CD4+ T cells from PBMCs. The chain's CDR3 is CASSPGGPRGHNSPLHF. CDR3 nucleotides: TGTGCCAGCAGCCCCGGGGGGCCCCGGGGGCATAATTCACCCCTCCACTTT.